The sequence of this TCR beta chain was determined in a study of CD4 T cells in relation to SARS-CoV-2 and coronaviruses. Study background: After around 10 days of antigen culture, PBMC TCR beta CDR3s were sequenced. Two subjects were Hispanic; patients were about eight males and a handful of females.

Overall study findings and caveats: Crossreactivity was assessed only for spike protein, not other viral proteins.

Fewer than 1.2 x 10^5 naive or memory CD4+ cells were cultured with CEF peptides for nine to ten days. Concerning this clone: As yet, its antigen is unknown.

Using immunoSEQ multiplex PCR, the repertoire was profiled, and TCRdb retains in-frame clones only, with some absent. The sample shows about 43,000 clones, over 75% of them seen only once. The sequencing input was naive CD4+ T cells from PBMCs, cultured in vitro. The subset is: naive CD4+ T cells isolated by negative enrichment. The sequence was obtained from an adult with COVID-19.

CDR3 sequence: CATRSGTGDSYEQYF. CDR3 in DNA: TGTGCCACCCGATCCGGGACAGGGGACTCCTACGAGCAGTACTTC. The chain employs TRBV5-8 and TRBJ2-7, with 10 positions matching TRBD1. The CDR3 runs 15 residues. CDR1 is SGHTS and CDR2 is YDEGEE in the germline V gene. V shed 9 bases, J shed 0 bases, and the junction held 9 bases outside the gene matches.